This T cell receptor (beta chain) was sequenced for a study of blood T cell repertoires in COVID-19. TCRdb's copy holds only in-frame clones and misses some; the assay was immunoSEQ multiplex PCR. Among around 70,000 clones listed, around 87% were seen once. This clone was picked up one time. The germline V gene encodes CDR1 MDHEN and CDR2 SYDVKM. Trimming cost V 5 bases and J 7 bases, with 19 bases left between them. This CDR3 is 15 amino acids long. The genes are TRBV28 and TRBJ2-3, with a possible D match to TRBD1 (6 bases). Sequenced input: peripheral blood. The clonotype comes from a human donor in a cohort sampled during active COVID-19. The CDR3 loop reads CASSTTAGATYTQYF. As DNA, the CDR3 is TGTGCCAGCAGTACCACGGCAGGGGCCACCTATACGCAGTATTTT.